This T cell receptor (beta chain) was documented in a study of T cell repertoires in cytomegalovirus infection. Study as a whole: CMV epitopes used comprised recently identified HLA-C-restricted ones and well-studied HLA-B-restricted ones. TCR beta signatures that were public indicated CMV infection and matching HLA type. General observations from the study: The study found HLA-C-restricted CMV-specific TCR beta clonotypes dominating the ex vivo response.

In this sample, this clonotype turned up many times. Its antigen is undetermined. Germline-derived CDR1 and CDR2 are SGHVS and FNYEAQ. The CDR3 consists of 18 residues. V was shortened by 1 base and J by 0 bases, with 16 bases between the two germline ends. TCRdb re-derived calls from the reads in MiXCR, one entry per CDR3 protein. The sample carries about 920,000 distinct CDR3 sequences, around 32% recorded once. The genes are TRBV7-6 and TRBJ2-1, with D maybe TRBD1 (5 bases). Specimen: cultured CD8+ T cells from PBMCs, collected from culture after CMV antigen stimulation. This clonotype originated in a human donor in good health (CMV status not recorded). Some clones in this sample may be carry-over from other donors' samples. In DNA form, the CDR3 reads TGTGCCAGCAGCTTAGGGGGCGTTGGGTTAAGCTCCTACAATGAGCAGTTCTTC. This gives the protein CASSLGGVGLSSYNEQFF.